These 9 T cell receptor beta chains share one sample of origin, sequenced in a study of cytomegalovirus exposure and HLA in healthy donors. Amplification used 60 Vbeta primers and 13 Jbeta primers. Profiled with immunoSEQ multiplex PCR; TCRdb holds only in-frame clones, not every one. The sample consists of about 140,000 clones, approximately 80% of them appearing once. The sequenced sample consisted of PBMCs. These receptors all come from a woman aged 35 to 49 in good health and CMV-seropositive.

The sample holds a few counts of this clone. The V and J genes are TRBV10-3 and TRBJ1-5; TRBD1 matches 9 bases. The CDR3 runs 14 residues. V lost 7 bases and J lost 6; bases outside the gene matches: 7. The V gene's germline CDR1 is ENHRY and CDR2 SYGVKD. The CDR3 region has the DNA TGTGCCATCAATCGGACAGGGGACGGTCAGCCCCAGCATTTT. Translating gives CAINRTGDGQPQHF.

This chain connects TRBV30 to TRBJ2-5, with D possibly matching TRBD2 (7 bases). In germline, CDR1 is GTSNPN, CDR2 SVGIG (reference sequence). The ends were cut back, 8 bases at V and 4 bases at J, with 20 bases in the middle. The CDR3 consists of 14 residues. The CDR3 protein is CARRAGEGPETQYF. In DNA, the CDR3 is TGTGCCAGAAGGGCAGGGGAGGGTCCAGAGACCCAGTACTTC.

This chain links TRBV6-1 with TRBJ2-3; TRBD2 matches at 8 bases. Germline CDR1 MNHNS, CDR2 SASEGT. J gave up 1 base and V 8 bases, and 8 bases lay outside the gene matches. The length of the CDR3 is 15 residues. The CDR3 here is CASSFLAGRTDTQYF. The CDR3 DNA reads TGTGCCAGCTCCTTCTTAGCGGGACGCACAGATACGCAGTATTTT.

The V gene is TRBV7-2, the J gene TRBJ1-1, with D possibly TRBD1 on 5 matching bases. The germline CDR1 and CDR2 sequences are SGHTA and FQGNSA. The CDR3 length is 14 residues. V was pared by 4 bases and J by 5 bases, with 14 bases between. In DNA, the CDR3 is TGTGCCAGCAGCTCAGGGCCCTATCCAACTGAAGCTTTCTTT. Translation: CASSSGPYPTEAFF.

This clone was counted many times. The CDR3 spells CASSYDRASPLHF. The CDR3 DNA sequence: TGTGCCAGCAGTTACGACAGGGCTTCACCCCTCCACTTT. This chain uses TRBV6-5 with TRBJ1-6; 7 nucleotides align to TRBD1. The CDR3 length is 13 residues. Germline V lookup: CDR1 MNHEY, CDR2 SVGAGI. Unmatched junction bases numbered 1, after V lost 2 bases and J lost 9 bases.

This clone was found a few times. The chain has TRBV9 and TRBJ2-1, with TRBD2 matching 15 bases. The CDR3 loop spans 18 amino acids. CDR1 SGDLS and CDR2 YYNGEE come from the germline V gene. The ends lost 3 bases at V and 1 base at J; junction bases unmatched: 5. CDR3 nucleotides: TGTGCCAGCAGCGATCGGACTAGCGGGGGGGAATCCTACAATGAGCAGTTCTTC. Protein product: CASSDRTSGGESYNEQFF.

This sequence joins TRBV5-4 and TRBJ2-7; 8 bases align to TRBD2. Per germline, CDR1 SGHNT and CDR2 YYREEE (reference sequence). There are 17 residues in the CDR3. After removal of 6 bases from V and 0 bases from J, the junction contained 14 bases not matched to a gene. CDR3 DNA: TGTGCCAGCACCAAGCTTAACCCCAGCGGGAGCTCCTACGAGCAGTACTTC. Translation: CASTKLNPSGSSYEQYF.

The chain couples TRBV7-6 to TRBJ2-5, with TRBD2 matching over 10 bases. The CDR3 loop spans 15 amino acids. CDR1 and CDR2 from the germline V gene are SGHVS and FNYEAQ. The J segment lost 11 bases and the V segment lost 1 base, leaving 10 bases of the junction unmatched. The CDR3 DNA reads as TGTGCCAGCAGCTTAGATTCTAGCGGGAGTCGAGAGCAGTACTTC. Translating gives CASSLDSSGSREQYF.

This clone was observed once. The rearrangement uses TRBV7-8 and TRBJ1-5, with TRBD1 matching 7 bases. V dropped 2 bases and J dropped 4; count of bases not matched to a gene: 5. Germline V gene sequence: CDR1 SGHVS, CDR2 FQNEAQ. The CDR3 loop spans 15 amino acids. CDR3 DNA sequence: TGTGCCAGCAGCTTAACCGGGACAGAGAATCAGCCCCAGCATTTT. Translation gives CASSLTGTENQPQHF.